Listed below are T cell receptor beta chains from one sample, sequenced in a study of T cell responses to AZD1222 COVID-19 vaccine. The protocol was immunoSEQ multiplex PCR, while the TCRdb copy is restricted to in-frame clones and leaves out a portion. The sample records about 270,000 clones, 90% to 95% being singletons. Source: peripheral blood, taken 28 days after the second AZD1222 dose. These receptors were collected from an adult who received the AZD1222 COVID-19 vaccine. Each CDR3 is given with its conserved first and last residue. D genes are given only for firm matches. Clone sizes are given selectively: once, few, many, or a class where the clone is expanded.

TRBJ1-4	TRBV19	NA	NA	TGTGCCAGTAACCCGGGACGGGAAAAACTGTTTTTT	CASNPGREKLFF
TRBJ2-3	TRBV7-2	NA	NA	TGTGCCAGCAGCTTACCGGGGGCAGATACGCAGTATTTT	CASSLPGADTQYF
TRBJ2-2	TRBV27	NA	NA	TGTGCCAGCAGTTTCCTGGACGGTGGGAGAGGGGAGCTGTTTTTT	CASSFLDGGRGELFF
TRBJ1-2	TRBV27	NA	NA	TGTGCCAGTTCCTCTGATAACTATGGCTACACCTTC	CASSSDNYGYTF
TRBJ1-3	TRBV25-1	NA	NA	TGTGCCAGCAGTGGGCAGGCCACCTCTGGAAACACCATATATTTT	CASSGQATSGNTIYF
TRBJ2-6	TRBV5-1	NA	NA	TGCGCCAGCAGCTTGGACTTCCAGGGTGGGGCCAACGTCCTGACTTTC	CASSLDFQGGANVLTF
TRBJ1-3	TRBV28	NA	NA	TGTGCCAGCAGAACTAGGGGAAATGGAAACACCATATATTTT	CASRTRGNGNTIYF
TRBJ1-1	TRBV30	NA	NA	TGTGCCTGGAGTAAGGTTAACACTGAAGCTTTCTTT	CAWSKVNTEAFF
TRBJ2-2	TRBV5-1	NA	NA	TGCGCCAGCTCCCGCGGGACGCGGGGCACCGGGGAGCTGTTTTTT	CASSRGTRGTGELFF
TRBJ1-2	TRBV7-9	NA	NA	TGTGCCAGCAGCCCCGGGGCCGGGGGTTTCTATGGCTACACCTTC	CASSPGAGGFYGYTF
TRBJ1-2	TRBV5-1	NA	NA	TGCGCCAGCAGCTTCACGTCGGCTAACTATGGCTACACCTTC	CASSFTSANYGYTF
TRBJ2-7	TRBV7-9	TRBD1	NA	TGTGCCAGCACCCGGTCCAGGGGGCCTTACGAGCAGTACTTC	CASTRSRGPYEQYF
TRBJ2-1	TRBV3-1/TRBV3-2	TRBD2	NA	TGTGCCAGCAGCCAAGGGACTAGCGGGAGCCGGGGGTTCTTC	CASSQGTSGSRGFF
TRBJ1-1	TRBV2	NA	NA	TGTGCCAGCAGACGGGACTTTATTCGGACTGAAGCTTTCTTT	CASRRDFIRTEAFF
TRBJ2-3	TRBV4-2	TRBD1	NA	TGTGCCAGCAGCCAAGGACAGGGGTTTAGCACAGATACGCAGTATTTT	CASSQGQGFSTDTQYF
TRBJ2-5	TRBV28	NA	NA	TGTGCCAGCAGTGCGCCACAGGGACCCCAAGAGACCCAGTACTTC	CASSAPQGPQETQYF
TRBJ2-7	TRBV28	NA	NA	TGTGCCAGCAGTTTGCAGGGGTACTACGAGCAGTACTTC	CASSLQGYYEQYF
TRBJ2-7	TRBV7-9	NA	NA	TGTGCCAGCGCGCCTAGCTCCTACGAGCAGTACTTC	CASAPSSYEQYF
TRBJ1-2	TRBV14	NA	NA	TGTGCCAGCAGCCAGGTGGGGGCAACTGTTAACTATGGCTACACCTTC	CASSQVGATVNYGYTF
TRBJ2-7	TRBV28	TRBD2	once	TGTGCCAGCAGTCTCTGGACTAGCGGGGCCTACGAGCAGTACTTC	CASSLWTSGAYEQYF
TRBJ2-7	TRBV5-6	NA	NA	TGTGCCAGCAGCTTTTTAAGGATTAATATGGGGGTCTCCTTC	CASSFLRINMGVSF
TRBJ2-1	TRBV28	NA	NA	TGTGCCAGCAGTTTTTTCGATGAGCAGTTCTTC	CASSFFDEQFF
TRBJ1-5	TRBV6-2/TRBV6-3	NA	NA	TGTGCCAGCAGCCGGGCTAATCAGCCCCAGCATTTT	CASSRANQPQHF
TRBJ2-5	TRBV6-5	NA	NA	TGTGCCAGCACCGAGCAGGGCCCCCGAGAGACCCAGTACTTC	CASTEQGPRETQYF
TRBJ1-2	TRBV5-1	TRBD1	NA	TGCGCCAGCAGCAGCGGACAGGGGCGCCCATATGGCTACACCTTC	CASSSGQGRPYGYTF
TRBJ2-7	TRBV6-5	TRBD2	NA	TGTGCCAGCAGTTCTCGTCGACTAGCGGCAACCTACGAGCAGTACTTC	CASSSRRLAATYEQYF
TRBJ1-4	TRBV5-4	NA	NA	TGTGCCAGCAGCCCTACTGGGAATAATGAAAAACTGTTTTTT	CASSPTGNNEKLFF
TRBJ2-1	TRBV15	NA	NA	TGTGCCACCAGCAGAGACCCGTTACTCGGCGGTGAGCAGTTCTTC	CATSRDPLLGGEQFF
TRBJ1-4	TRBV19	NA	once	TGTGCCAGTAGCGGACTGACAACTAATGAAAAACTGTTTTTT	CASSGLTTNEKLFF
TRBJ2-3	TRBV10-1	TRBD2	NA	TGCGCCAGCAGCCAACTAGCGGGGGGGACGCAGTATTTT	CASSQLAGGTQYF
TRBJ1-4	TRBV2	TRBD1	NA	TGTGCCAGCTTGAGGGACAGCCCTAATGAAAAACTGTTTTTT	CASLRDSPNEKLFF
TRBJ2-3	TRBV2	TRBD2	NA	TGTGCCAGCTCCCGCGGGGGGGTAGGAACAGATACGCAGTATTTT	CASSRGGVGTDTQYF
TRBJ1-1	TRBV10-3	TRBD1	NA	TGTGCCATCAGGGGACAGGGCGAAGGAACTGAAGCTTTCTTT	CAIRGQGEGTEAFF
TRBJ2-7	TRBV2	NA	NA	TGTGCCAGCAGTCTGGGCCCTTCCTACGAGCAGTACTTC	CASSLGPSYEQYF
TRBJ2-1	TRBV6-1	TRBD2	NA	TGTGCCAGCAGTGAAAGGAGGGAGGGTGAGCAGTTCTTC	CASSERREGEQFF
TRBJ1-5	TRBV18	NA	NA	TGTGCCAGCTCCCTCGGACAGCCCACGGATCAGCCCCAGCATTTT	CASSLGQPTDQPQHF
TRBJ1-1	TRBV10-2	TRBD1	NA	TGCGCCAGCACTCCCACAGGGGTCCGAGAAGCTTTCTTT	CASTPTGVREAFF
TRBJ2-1	TRBV9	NA	NA	TGTGCCAGCAGCGTAGCTTGGGGAGTCAATGAGCAGTTCTTC	CASSVAWGVNEQFF
TRBJ2-5	TRBV10-2	TRBD1	NA	TGCGCCAGCTCTCTCCGGGACAGGCCCACCCAGTACTTC	CASSLRDRPTQYF
TRBJ1-2	TRBV6-5	NA	NA	TGTGCCAGCCAATCTTCCGGGGGGCCCTATGGCTACACCTTC	CASQSSGGPYGYTF
TRBJ2-1	TRBV14	NA	NA	TGTGCCAGCAGCCAAGATCAAGGTGAGCAGTTCTTC	CASSQDQGEQFF
TRBJ1-5	TRBV5-6	TRBD1	NA	TGTGCCAGCATTCAGGGGGCTGGCAATCAGCCCCAGCATTTT	CASIQGAGNQPQHF
TRBJ1-5	TRBV5-1	NA	NA	TGCGCCAGCAGCTTGGAGTGGGGGGGAAATCAGCCCCAGCATTTT	CASSLEWGGNQPQHF
TRBJ2-7	TRBV9	NA	NA	TGTGCCAGCAGCCGGGGGCGTGAGCAGTACTTC	CASSRGREQYF
TRBJ1-1	TRBV6-5	NA	NA	TGTGCCAGCAGTTACTCGGTCGCGATGAACACTGAAGCTTTCTTT	CASSYSVAMNTEAFF
TRBJ1-1	TRBV30	NA	NA	TGTGCCTGGAGCGTCAAAGGGACTTCAGACACTGAAGCTTTCTTT	CAWSVKGTSDTEAFF
TRBJ2-7	TRBV14	NA	NA	TGTGCCAGCAGCCAAGAACTGAAGTCCTACGAGCAGTACTTC	CASSQELKSYEQYF
TRBJ2-1	TRBV25-1	TRBD2	NA	TGTGCCAGCACTCCGGGACTAGCGGTGAATGAGCAGTTCTTC	CASTPGLAVNEQFF
TRBJ1-3	TRBV4-1	NA	NA	TGCGCCAGCAGCCAAGCGGGACTCACCTCTGGAAACACCATATATTTT	CASSQAGLTSGNTIYF
TRBJ2-1	TRBV3-1/TRBV3-2	TRBD2	NA	TGTGCCAGCAGTTGGGGGGGCAATGAGCAGTTCTTC	CASSWGGNEQFF
TRBJ2-7	TRBV7-2	NA	NA	TGTGCCAGCAGCTTAGTAAGGGCGGGATCCTTACACTACGAGCAGTACTTC	CASSLVRAGSLHYEQYF
TRBJ2-6	TRBV7-8	TRBD1	NA	TGTGCCAGCAGCGCGACAGGGAAAGGGTTCTCCGACTCTGGGGCCAACGTCCTGACTTTC	CASSATGKGFSDSGANVLTF
TRBJ1-2	TRBV3-1/TRBV3-2	NA	NA	TGTGCCAGCAGCCGGGGCTCAAGTAACTATGGCTACACCTTC	CASSRGSSNYGYTF